This T cell receptor beta chain was retrieved from a study of preoperative IRX-2 immunotherapy in early breast cancer. Treatment defined: preoperative locoregional IRX-2 cytokine immunotherapy. Patients received preoperative, locoregional IRX-2 cytokine immunotherapy in a phase Ib study. Here immunoSEQ multiplex PCR was the method, and the copy in TCRdb shows in-frame clones only, minus some. The repertoire holds about 45,000 clones, with approximately 80% as singletons. The source material was tumor tissue, sampled after IRX-2 immunotherapy. This receptor was taken from a human donor with breast cancer.

The CDR3 DNA reads TGTGCCAGTAGTATAGCGGGAGAGGGCGAGCAGTACTTC. Translation: CASSIAGEGEQYF. This chain connects TRBV19 to TRBJ2-7, with D possibly TRBD2 on 6 matching bases. V lost 1 base to trimming and J lost 6 bases, with 10 bases between them. This CDR3 has 13 residues. Germline-derived CDR1 and CDR2 are LNHDA and SQIVND (reference sequence).